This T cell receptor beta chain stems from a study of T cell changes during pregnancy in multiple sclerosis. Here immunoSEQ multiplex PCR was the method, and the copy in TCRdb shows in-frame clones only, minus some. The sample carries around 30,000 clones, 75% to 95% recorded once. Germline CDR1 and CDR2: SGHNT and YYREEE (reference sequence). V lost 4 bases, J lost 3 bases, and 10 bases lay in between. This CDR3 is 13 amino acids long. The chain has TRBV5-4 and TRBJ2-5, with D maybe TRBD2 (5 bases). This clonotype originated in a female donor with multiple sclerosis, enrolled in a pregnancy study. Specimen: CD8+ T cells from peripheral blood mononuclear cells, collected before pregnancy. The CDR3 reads CASSRLPEETQYF. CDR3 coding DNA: TGTGCCAGCAGCCGACTACCCGAAGAGACCCAGTACTTC.